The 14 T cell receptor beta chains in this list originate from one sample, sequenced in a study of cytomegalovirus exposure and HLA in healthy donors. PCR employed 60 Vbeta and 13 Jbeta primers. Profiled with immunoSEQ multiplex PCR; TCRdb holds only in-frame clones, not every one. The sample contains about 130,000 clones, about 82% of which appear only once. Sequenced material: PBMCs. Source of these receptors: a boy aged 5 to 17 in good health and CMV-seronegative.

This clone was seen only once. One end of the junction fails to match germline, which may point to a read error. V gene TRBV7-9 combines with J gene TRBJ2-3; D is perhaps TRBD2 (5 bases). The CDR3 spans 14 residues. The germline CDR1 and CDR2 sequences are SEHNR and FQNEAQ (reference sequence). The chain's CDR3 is CSSRRLPATDTQYF. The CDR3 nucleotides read TGTTCCAGCAGACGACTACCAGCCACAGATACGCAGTATTTT.

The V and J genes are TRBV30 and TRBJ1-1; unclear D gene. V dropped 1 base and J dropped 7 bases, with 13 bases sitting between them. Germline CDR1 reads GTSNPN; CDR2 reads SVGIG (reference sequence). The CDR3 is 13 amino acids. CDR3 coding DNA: TGTGCCTGGAGTGAGACAAAGTTGAGTGAAGCTTTCTTT. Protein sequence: CAWSETKLSEAFF.

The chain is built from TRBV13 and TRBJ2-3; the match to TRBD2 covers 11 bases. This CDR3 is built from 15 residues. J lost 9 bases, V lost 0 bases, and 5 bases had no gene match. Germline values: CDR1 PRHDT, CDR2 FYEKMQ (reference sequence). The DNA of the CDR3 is TGTGCCAGCAGCTTAGGTAGGGGACTAGCGGCCACGCAGTATTTT. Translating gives CASSLGRGLAATQYF.

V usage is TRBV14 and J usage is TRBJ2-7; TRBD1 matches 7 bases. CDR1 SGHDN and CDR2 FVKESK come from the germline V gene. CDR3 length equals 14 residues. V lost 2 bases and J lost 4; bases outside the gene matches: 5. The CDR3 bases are TGTGCCAGCAGCCAAAGCCCGGGACAGTACGAGCAGTACTTC. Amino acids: CASSQSPGQYEQYF.

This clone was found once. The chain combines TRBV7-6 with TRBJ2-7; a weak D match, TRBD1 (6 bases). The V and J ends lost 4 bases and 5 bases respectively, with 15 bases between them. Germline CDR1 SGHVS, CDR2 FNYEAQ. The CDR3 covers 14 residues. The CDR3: CASSWRQDGNEQYF. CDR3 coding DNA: TGTGCCAGCAGCTGGAGACAGGATGGAAACGAGCAGTACTTC.

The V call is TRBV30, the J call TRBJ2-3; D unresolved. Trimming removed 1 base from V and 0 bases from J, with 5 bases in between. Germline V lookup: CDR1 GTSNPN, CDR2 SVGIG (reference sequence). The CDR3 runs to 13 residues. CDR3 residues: CAWSDRSTDTQYF. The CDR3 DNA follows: TGTGCCTGGAGTGACCGGAGCACAGATACGCAGTATTTT.

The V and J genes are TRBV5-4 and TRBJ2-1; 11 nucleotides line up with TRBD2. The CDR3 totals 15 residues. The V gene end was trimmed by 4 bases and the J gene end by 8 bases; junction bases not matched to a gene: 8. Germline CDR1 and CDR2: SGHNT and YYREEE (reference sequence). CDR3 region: CASSGSGRGGDEQFF. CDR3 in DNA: TGTGCCAGCAGCGGTAGCGGGAGGGGGGGGGATGAGCAGTTCTTC. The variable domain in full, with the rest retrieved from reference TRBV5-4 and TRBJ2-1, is ETGVTQSPTHLIKTRGQQVTLRCSSQSGHNTVSWYQQALGQGPQFIFQYYREEENGRGNFPPRFSGLQFPNYSSELNVNALELDDSALYLCASSGSGRGGDEQFFGPGTRLTVL.

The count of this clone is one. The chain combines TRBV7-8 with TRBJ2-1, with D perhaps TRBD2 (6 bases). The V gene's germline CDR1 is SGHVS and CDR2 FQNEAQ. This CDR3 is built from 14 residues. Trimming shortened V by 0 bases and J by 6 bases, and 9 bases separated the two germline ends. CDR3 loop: CASSLAGGSNEQFF. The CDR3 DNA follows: TGTGCCAGCAGCTTAGCGGGAGGTAGCAATGAGCAGTTCTTC. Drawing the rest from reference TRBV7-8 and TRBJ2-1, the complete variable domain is GAGVSQSPRYKVAKRGQDVALRCDPISGHVSLFWYQQALGQGPEFLTYFQNEAQLDKSGLPSDRFFAERPEGSVSTLKIQRTQQEDSAVYLCASSLAGGSNEQFFGPGTRLTVL.

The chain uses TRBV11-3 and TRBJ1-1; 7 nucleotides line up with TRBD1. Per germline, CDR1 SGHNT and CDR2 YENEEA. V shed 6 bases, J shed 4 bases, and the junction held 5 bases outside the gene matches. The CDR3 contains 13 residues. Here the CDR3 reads CASRGTVGTEAFF. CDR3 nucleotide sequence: TGTGCCAGCAGAGGGACAGTGGGCACTGAAGCTTTCTTT.

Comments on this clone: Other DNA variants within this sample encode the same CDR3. CDR3 protein: CASSLGDRGPYGYTF. CDR3 in DNA: TGCGCCAGCAGCTTGGGGGACAGGGGACCCTATGGCTACACCTTC. The chain joins TRBV5-1 to TRBJ1-2, with TRBD1 identical over 10 bases. The V and J ends lost 0 bases and 4 bases, in that order; junction bases with no gene match: 3. CDR3 length equals 15 residues. The V gene's germline CDR1 is SGHRS and CDR2 YFSETQ.

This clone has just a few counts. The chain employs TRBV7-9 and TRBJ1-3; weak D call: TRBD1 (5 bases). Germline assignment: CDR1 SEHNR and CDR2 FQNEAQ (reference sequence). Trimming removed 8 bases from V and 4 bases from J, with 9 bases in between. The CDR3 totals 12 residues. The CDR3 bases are TGTGCCAGCGGGGGGACGGGAAACACCATATATTTT. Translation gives CASGGTGNTIYF.

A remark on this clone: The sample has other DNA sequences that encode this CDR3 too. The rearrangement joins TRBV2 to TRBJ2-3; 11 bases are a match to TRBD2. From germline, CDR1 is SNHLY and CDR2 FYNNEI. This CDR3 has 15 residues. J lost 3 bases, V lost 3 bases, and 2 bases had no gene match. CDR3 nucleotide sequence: TGTGCCAGCAGTGACCTAGCGGGGGGAACAGATACGCAGTATTTT. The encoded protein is CASSDLAGGTDTQYF.

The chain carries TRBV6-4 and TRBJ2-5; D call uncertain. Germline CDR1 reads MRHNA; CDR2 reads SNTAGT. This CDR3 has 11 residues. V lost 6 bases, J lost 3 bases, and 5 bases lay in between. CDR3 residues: CASRGKETQYF. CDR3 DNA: TGTGCCAGCAGGGGCAAAGAGACCCAGTACTTC.

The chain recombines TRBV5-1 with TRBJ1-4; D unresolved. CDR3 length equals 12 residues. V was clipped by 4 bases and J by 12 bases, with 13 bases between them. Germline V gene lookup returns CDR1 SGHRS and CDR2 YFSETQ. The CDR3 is CASSPPGLELFF. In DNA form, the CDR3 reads TGCGCCAGCAGCCCACCCGGACTGGAACTGTTTTTT. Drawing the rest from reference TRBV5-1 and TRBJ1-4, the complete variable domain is KAGVTQTPRYLIKTRGQQVTLSCSPISGHRSVSWYQQTPGQGLQFLFEYFSETQRNKGNFPGRFSGRQFSNSRSEMNVSTLELGDSALYLCASSPPGLELFFGSGTQLSVL.